The following is a T cell receptor beta chain sequence with its context. Its cognate antigen is unknown. This specimen comes from a study of blood T cells in healthy people across ages. It was roughly 10 milliliters of peripheral blood that were drawn from each donor. Next came a second PCR, run for 7 to 11 cycles, which used a sample-barcoded 5' primer along with a J-beta primer mix. TCRdb re-called the 5' RACE reads through MiXCR, storing one row per CDR3 protein. The sample shows 1.5 million to 2 million distinct CDR3 sequences, around 50% of them seen only once. Trimming at V came to 6 bases and at J to 4 bases, leaving 7 bases not matched to a gene. The CDR3 is 14 amino acids. Germline values: CDR1 MNHEY, CDR2 SMNVEV (reference sequence). Regarding the study as a whole: While age rose, TCR beta diversity per million T cells dropped in a roughly linear way.

This sequence was found in a woman between 35 and 50 years old in good health. The genes are TRBV27 and TRBJ1-2; 8 nucleotides line up with TRBD1. Sequenced material: blood. Here the CDR3 DNA reads TGTGCCAGCAGGGCCCCGGACAGGGTCTATGGCTACACCTTC. It codes for CASRAPDRVYGYTF.